The T cell receptor beta chain under discussion was sequenced for a study of T-cell memory formation after mild COVID-19. Study-level information: Largely donor-specific sequence clusters came from two donors. Regarding the study as a whole: Whether second-wave clones peaking at day 37 were SARS-CoV-2 specific went unconfirmed. Most CD4+ clones that shrank were in CM and EM, while CD8+ ones turned up in EMRA.

As concerns this clonotype: Antigen specificity is unknown.

The V end lost 2 bases, the J end lost 3 bases, and 11 bases lay between the germline ends. This CDR3 contains 15 residues. Germline CDR1 reads MNHEY; CDR2 reads SVGEGT. One entry per CDR3 protein, called by TCRdb with MiXCR from the 5' RACE reads. The repertoire has hundreds of thousands of distinct CDR3 sequences, about 22% of them found once; the top ten carry roughly 8.3%. This TCR derives from an adult woman who had mild COVID-19 (a few samples of this study predate the infection). Cell type and time point are not known. This chain uses TRBV6-2 or TRBV6-3 with TRBJ2-1; D ambiguous. Sequenced input: PBMCs or a T cell subset sorted from them (not recorded which). The CDR3 DNA reads as TGTGCCAGCAGTTACAGGGATAAGGTCTACAATGAGCAGTTCTTC. Translated: CASSYRDKVYNEQFF.